A single sample gave rise to the 30 T cell receptor beta chains below, sequenced in a study of graft-versus-host responses after intestinal transplantation. The protocol was immunoSEQ multiplex PCR, while the TCRdb copy is restricted to in-frame clones and leaves out a portion. Of about 110,000 clones listed, 93% are singletons. These receptors have no identified antigens. The sample was unstimulated CD8+ T cells sorted from spleen or lymph node cells, taken before intestinal transplant. Source of these receptors: a human donor who received an intestinal transplant.

The V call is TRBV11-2, the J call TRBJ1-2; the match to TRBD1 covers 9 bases. This CDR3 comprises 19 residues. V lost 0 bases, J lost 8 bases, and 19 bases stayed unmatched. Germline V gene sequence: CDR1 SGHAT, CDR2 FQNNGV. In DNA form, the CDR3 reads TGTGCCAGCAGCTTAGAATCAGGACAGGGGAGCCTCCCTGGGGCAGGCTACACCTTC. Its protein is CASSLESGQGSLPGAGYTF.

In regard to this clone: The same CDR3 arises from other DNA sequences in this sample as well. The chain couples TRBV11-2 to TRBJ2-1; a weak D match, TRBD1 (5 bases). Germline V lookup: CDR1 SGHAT, CDR2 FQNNGV. V shed 4 bases and J shed 4 bases, with 5 bases lying between them. The CDR3 covers 12 residues. For the CDR3, the DNA is TGTGCCAGCAGCTCAGGGTACAATGAGCAGTTCTTC. Protein: CASSSGYNEQFF.

Worth noting for this clone: Different DNA sequences within this sample yield the same CDR3. The chain joins TRBV4-1 to TRBJ2-7; D remains ambiguous. With 2 bases removed from V and 0 bases from J, the gap between germline ends came to 11 bases. The germline V gene has CDR1 MGHRA and CDR2 YSYEKL. The CDR3 is made up of 15 amino acids. CDR3 bases: TGCGCCAGCAGCCAATTTGGCGGAGACTCCTACGAGCAGTACTTC. Residues: CASSQFGGDSYEQYF.

The chain is built from TRBV5-1 and TRBJ2-7; D is possibly TRBD2 (6 bases). Trimming pared 1 base from V and 1 base from J, leaving 12 bases between. Germline-derived CDR1 and CDR2 are SGHRS and YFSETQ. CDR3 length: 15 amino acids. As DNA, the CDR3 is TGCGCCAGCAGCTTGACTAGCTATGAATCCTACGAGCAGTACTTC. Its translation is CASSLTSYESYEQYF.

The chain employs TRBV7-6 and TRBJ2-2, with 7 bases that match TRBD2. CDR3 length: 18 amino acids. The V segment lost 2 bases and the J segment 4 bases; nucleotides outside the gene matches: 13. Germline lookup yields CDR1 SGHVS and CDR2 FNYEAQ. The CDR3 nucleotides are TGTGCCAGCAGCTTATTGGCTAGCGGTAGAGTGGCCACCGGGGAGCTGTTTTTT. It yields the protein CASSLLASGRVATGELFF.

The chain combines TRBV27 with TRBJ2-2; 7 bases match TRBD2. Trimming took 6 bases from V and 7 from J; bases not matched to a gene: 5. CDR3 length: 13 residues. Germline V lookup: CDR1 MNHEY, CDR2 SMNVEV (reference sequence). The CDR3 nucleotides read TGTGCCAGCAGCCTGGGAGGGATCGGGGAGCTGTTTTTT. Its translation: CASSLGGIGELFF.

The chain carries TRBV11-2 and TRBJ1-4, with a possible D match to TRBD1 (6 bases). V was pared by 4 bases and J by 12 bases, with 18 bases between. CDR1 SGHAT and CDR2 FQNNGV come from the germline V gene. This CDR3 comprises 14 residues. The CDR3 DNA reads as TGTGCCAGCAGCTATCCGCGGGCCCCAGGGGAACTGTTTTTT. Its protein product is CASSYPRAPGELFF. The full variable domain, completed using reference TRBV11-2 and TRBJ1-4, is EAGVAQSPRYKIIEKRQSVAFWCNPISGHATLYWYQQILGQGPKLLIQFQNNGVVDDSQLPKDRFSAERLKGVDSTLKIQPAKLEDSAVYLCASSYPRAPGELFFGSGTQLSVL.

This clone was picked up one time. The J gene is TRBJ1-5, the V gene TRBV9; no firm D call. This CDR3 spans 14 amino acids. Trimming removed 2 bases at V and 0 bases at J, with 6 bases between. Germline CDR1 SGDLS, CDR2 YYNGEE. CDR3 region: CASSVTDSNQPQHF. The CDR3 DNA reads TGTGCCAGCAGCGTGACGGATAGCAATCAGCCCCAGCATTTT.

V gene TRBV5-6 combines with J gene TRBJ2-7; D is perhaps TRBD1 (6 bases). This CDR3 contains 12 residues. V lost 0 bases and J lost 5, with 6 bases in between. Germline CDR1 and CDR2: SGHDT and YYEEEE. The CDR3 coding sequence is TGTGCCAGCAGCTTGGGGACAGACGAGCAGTACTTC. Amino acid sequence: CASSLGTDEQYF.

J is TRBJ2-1 and V is TRBV11-2, with 8 nucleotides matching TRBD1. Germline values: CDR1 SGHAT, CDR2 FQNNGV. The CDR3 has 16 residues. V dropped 5 bases and J dropped 4; count of bases not matched to a gene: 10. The DNA of the CDR3 is TGTGCCAGCAGCGATCAGGGGACAGGCGGATACAATGAGCAGTTCTTC. Translating gives CASSDQGTGGYNEQFF.

The chain employs TRBV6-6 and TRBJ2-1; tentatively, D is TRBD1 (5 bases). Trimming stripped 4 bases from V and 8 bases from J, with 6 bases between. This CDR3 contains 11 residues. From germline, CDR1 is MNHNY and CDR2 SVGAGI (reference sequence). CDR3 sequence reads: CASSSRDEQFF. The CDR3 nucleotides read TGTGCCAGCAGTTCCAGGGATGAGCAGTTCTTC.

This clone was seen only once. The chain has TRBV13 and TRBJ1-1; 10 bases agree with TRBD1. The V and J ends lost 5 bases and 6 bases, in that order; junction bases with no gene match: 3. There are 13 residues in the CDR3. Germline V gives CDR1 PRHDT, CDR2 FYEKMQ (reference sequence). CDR3 residues: CASSGQGDSEAFF. CDR3 nucleotides: TGTGCCAGCAGCGGACAGGGGGATTCTGAAGCTTTCTTT.

The CDR3 bases are TGTGCCAGCAGCTTGGGCATAATCACGAACACTGAAGCTTTCTTT. The encoded protein is CASSLGIITNTEAFF. J is TRBJ1-1 and V is TRBV11-2; no clear D. Germline-derived CDR1 and CDR2 are SGHAT and FQNNGV. This CDR3 comprises 15 residues. V was cut by 3 bases and J by 1 base, with 12 bases left in between.

The gene calls are TRBV30 and TRBJ1-1, with D unresolved. The V end lost 4 bases, the J end lost 2 bases, and 8 bases lay between the germline ends. The CDR3 has 12 residues. CDR1 GTSNPN and CDR2 SVGIG come from the germline V gene (reference sequence). This CDR3 reads CAWTQANTEAFF. The CDR3 nucleotides read TGTGCCTGGACGCAAGCTAACACTGAAGCTTTCTTT.

V usage is TRBV7-6 and J usage is TRBJ2-2, with TRBD1 as a possible D gene (5 bases). Trimming removed 5 bases at V and 1 base at J, with 8 bases between. Germline CDR1 and CDR2: SGHVS and FNYEAQ. This CDR3 contains 14 residues. DNA of the CDR3: TGTGCCAGCAGCGATACAGGGAACACCGGGGAGCTGTTTTTT. Protein: CASSDTGNTGELFF.

This rearrangement joins TRBV5-6 to TRBJ2-2; D is possibly TRBD1 or TRBD2 (5 bases each). V lost 5 bases to trimming and J lost 5 bases, with 13 bases between them. This CDR3 contains 14 residues. Per the germline V gene, CDR1 is SGHDT and CDR2 is YYEEEE. As DNA, the CDR3 is TGTGCCAGCAGTTTACAGGCGGGTACCGGGGAGCTGTTTTTT. Translated, it gives CASSLQAGTGELFF.

The chain employs TRBV7-3 and TRBJ2-6; D gene unclear. Trimming shortened V by 5 bases and J by 0 bases, and 14 bases separated the two germline ends. Germline loops: CDR1 SGHTA, CDR2 FQGTGA. The CDR3 has 17 residues. The CDR3 loop is CASSQKGWGSGANVLTF. The CDR3 coding sequence is TGTGCCAGCAGCCAAAAGGGCTGGGGCTCTGGGGCCAACGTCCTGACTTTC.

J is TRBJ1-1 and V is TRBV5-4; TRBD1 matches 8 bases. Germline loops: CDR1 SGHNT, CDR2 YYREEE (reference sequence). The CDR3 totals 14 residues. V lost 0 bases to trimming and J lost 4 bases; unmatched junction nucleotides: 2. CDR3 loop: CASSLGQGSTEAFF. CDR3 DNA sequence: TGTGCCAGCAGCTTGGGACAGGGGAGCACTGAAGCTTTCTTT. Supplemented by reference TRBV5-4 and TRBJ1-1, the full variable domain reads ETGVTQSPTHLIKTRGQQVTLRCSSQSGHNTVSWYQQALGQGPQFIFQYYREEENGRGNFPPRFSGLQFPNYSSELNVNALELDDSALYLCASSLGQGSTEAFFGQGTRLTVV.

J is TRBJ2-7 and V is TRBV6-1; 8 bases fit TRBD1. Germline V CDR1 and CDR2: MNHNS, SASEGT. J gave up 7 bases and V 6 bases, and 11 bases lay outside the gene matches. There are 14 residues in the CDR3. In DNA form, the CDR3 reads TGTGCCAGCAGCACTTGGACAGGGATGTGGGAGCAGTACTTC. Translation gives CASSTWTGMWEQYF.

V usage is TRBV7-6 and J usage is TRBJ2-7, with D unresolved. V lost 0 bases to trimming and J lost 2 bases, with 5 bases between them. The CDR3 runs 13 residues. CDR1 SGHVS and CDR2 FNYEAQ come from the germline V gene. The CDR3 loop reads CASSLADTYEQYF. In DNA form, the CDR3 reads TGTGCCAGCAGCTTAGCGGATACCTACGAGCAGTACTTC. Complete variable domain (other parts from reference TRBV7-6 and TRBJ2-7): GAGVSQSPRYKVTKRGQDVALRCDPISGHVSLYWYRQALGQGPEFLTYFNYEAQQDKSGLPNDRFSAERPEGSISTLTIQRTEQRDSAMYRCASSLADTYEQYFGPGTRLTVT.

The J gene is TRBJ2-1, the V gene TRBV9, with a tentative D call TRBD2 (7 bases). Deletions cut 0 bases from V and 7 bases from J, with 14 bases between. The CDR3 contains 15 residues. Germline CDR1 SGDLS, CDR2 YYNGEE. The CDR3 DNA reads TGTGCCAGCAGCGTAGCTGTAGGGGGGGGTAATGAGCAGTTCTTC. Its translation: CASSVAVGGGNEQFF.

The V and J genes are TRBV27 and TRBJ2-1; no firm D call. V was clipped by 8 bases and J by 2 bases, with 10 bases between them. CDR1 MNHEY and CDR2 SMNVEV come from the germline V gene (reference sequence). The CDR3 sequence is 13 residues long. In DNA, the CDR3 is TGTGCCAGCGTGATTAATCCCTACAATGAGCAGTTCTTC. This codes for CASVINPYNEQFF.

The chain recombines TRBV6-5 with TRBJ2-3; maybe TRBD2 (5 bases). V was clipped by 7 bases and J by 6 bases, with 20 bases between them. This CDR3 is 15 amino acids long. CDR1 is MNHEY and CDR2 is SVGAGI in the germline V gene. The CDR3 region is CASTDLYMGVDTQYF. CDR3 nucleotides: TGTGCCAGCACGGACTTGTATATGGGAGTTGATACGCAGTATTTT.

Concerning this clone: This sample also contains other DNA sequences that code for the same CDR3. The V gene is TRBV6-5, the J gene TRBJ2-2; D not certain. The ends were cut back, 6 bases at V and 3 bases at J, with 5 bases in the middle. The CDR3 spans 12 residues. Per germline, CDR1 MNHEY and CDR2 SVGAGI. CDR3 sequence (DNA): TGTGCCAGCAGCCTATACACCGGGGAGCTGTTTTTT. It yields the protein CASSLYTGELFF.

This clone was counted once. The chain combines TRBV27 with TRBJ1-1; 9 nucleotides match TRBD1. Germline lookup yields CDR1 MNHEY and CDR2 SMNVEV (reference sequence). Trimming removed 5 bases from V and 8 bases from J; junction bases left unmatched: 6. This CDR3 contains 13 residues. CDR3 region: CASSPGTGTEAFF. Written as DNA, the CDR3 is TGTGCCAGCAGTCCTGGGACAGGGACGGAAGCTTTCTTT.

This clone was seen only a few times. The chain employs TRBV19 and TRBJ2-1, with 9 nucleotides matching TRBD2. The CDR3 spans 14 residues. V dropped 7 bases and J dropped 8; count of bases not matched to a gene: 9. Germline-derived CDR1 and CDR2 are LNHDA and SQIVND (reference sequence). CDR3 loop: CASTRTSVLHEQFF. The DNA of the CDR3 is TGTGCCAGTACTAGGACTAGCGTACTCCATGAGCAGTTCTTC.

The gene calls are TRBV5-1 and TRBJ2-6; D remains ambiguous. Germline CDR1 SGHRS, CDR2 YFSETQ. Trimming took off 1 base at V and 0 bases at J, with 5 bases between the two ends. The CDR3 consists of 15 residues. In DNA form, the CDR3 reads TGCGCCAGCAGCTTGACCGGCTCTGGGGCCAACGTCCTGACTTTC. Amino acid sequence: CASSLTGSGANVLTF.

This clone has a single count. V usage is TRBV27 and J usage is TRBJ2-3; D is perhaps TRBD1 (5 bases). CDR3 length: 18 amino acids. Per the germline V gene, CDR1 is MNHEY and CDR2 is SMNVEV (reference sequence). The V and J ends lost 4 bases and 4 bases respectively, with 24 bases between them. The CDR3 DNA sequence: TGTGCCAGCAGTTATGGGGCGAGCGACTCGGGTTACGCAGATACGCAGTATTTT. Amino acid sequence: CASSYGASDSGYADTQYF.

The V call is TRBV7-6, the J call TRBJ2-7; D is ambiguous. Per germline, CDR1 SGHVS and CDR2 FNYEAQ. V gave up 1 base and J gave up 2 bases, with 9 bases separating them. The length of the CDR3 is 14 residues. This chain's CDR3 is CASSLETYPYEQYF. CDR3 DNA sequence: TGTGCCAGCAGCTTAGAGACGTATCCCTACGAGCAGTACTTC.

This rearrangement joins TRBV9 to TRBJ1-5, with 7 nucleotides matching TRBD1. The V and J ends lost 2 bases and 4 bases, in that order; junction bases with no gene match: 3. Germline CDR1 is SGDLS and CDR2 is YYNGEE. The CDR3 sequence is 14 residues long. The CDR3 region has the DNA TGTGCCAGCAGCGTCGGGACAGTTAATCAGCCCCAGCATTTT. Encoded protein: CASSVGTVNQPQHF.